The clone carrying this TCR beta chain came up a few times. This sample was included in a study of CD8 T cells in Susac syndrome. RNA in amounts of about 0.5 to 1 ug was reverse transcribed with random hexamers. Multiplex immunoSEQ PCR targeted 54 Vbeta and 13 Jbeta TCR beta segments. TCRdb re-derived calls from the immunoSEQ multiplex PCR reads in MiXCR, one entry per CDR3 protein. The sample has about 430,000 distinct CDR3 sequences, more than 70% seen once. CD8+ and CD4+ T cells from blood underwent TCR beta sequencing. Patients with stable or active relapsing-remitting disease, all of them treatment-naive, made up the multiple sclerosis controls. FACS was used to enrich TEMRA cells, whereas the CD8+ and CD4+ T cells were obtained by negative isolation. Sequenced: CD8+ T cells from PBMCs. The receptor was isolated from a human donor with multiple sclerosis.

The CDR3 protein is CASSSPVTGVGVLSNQPQHF. The CDR3 DNA follows: TGTGCCAGCAGCTCACCCGTGACAGGGGTCGGGGTATTGAGCAATCAGCCCCAGCATTTT. This chain uses TRBV7-8 with TRBJ1-5, with TRBD1 identical over 8 bases. The CDR3 is made up of 20 amino acids. V was pared by 4 bases and J by 1 base, with 18 bases of the junction left unmatched. Germline V gene data show CDR1 as SGHVS and CDR2 as FQNEAQ.